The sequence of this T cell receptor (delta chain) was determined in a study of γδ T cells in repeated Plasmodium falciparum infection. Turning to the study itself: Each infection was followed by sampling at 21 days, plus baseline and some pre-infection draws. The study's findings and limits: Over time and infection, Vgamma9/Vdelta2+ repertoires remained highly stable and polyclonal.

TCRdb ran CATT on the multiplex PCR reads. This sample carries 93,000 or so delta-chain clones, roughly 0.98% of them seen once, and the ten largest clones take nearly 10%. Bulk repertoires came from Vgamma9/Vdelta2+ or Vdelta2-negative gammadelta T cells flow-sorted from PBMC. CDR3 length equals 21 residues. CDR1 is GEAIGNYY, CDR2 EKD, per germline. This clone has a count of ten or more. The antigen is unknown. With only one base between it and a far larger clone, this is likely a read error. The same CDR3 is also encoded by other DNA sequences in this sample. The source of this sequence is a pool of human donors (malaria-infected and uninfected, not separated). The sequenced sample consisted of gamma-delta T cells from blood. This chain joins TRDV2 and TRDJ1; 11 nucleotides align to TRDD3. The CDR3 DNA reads TGCGCCTGTGACACCGTTCTACTGGGGGATAAAAGGGGTCGGAGCACCGATAAACTCATCTTT. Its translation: CACDTVLLGDKRGRSTDKLIF.